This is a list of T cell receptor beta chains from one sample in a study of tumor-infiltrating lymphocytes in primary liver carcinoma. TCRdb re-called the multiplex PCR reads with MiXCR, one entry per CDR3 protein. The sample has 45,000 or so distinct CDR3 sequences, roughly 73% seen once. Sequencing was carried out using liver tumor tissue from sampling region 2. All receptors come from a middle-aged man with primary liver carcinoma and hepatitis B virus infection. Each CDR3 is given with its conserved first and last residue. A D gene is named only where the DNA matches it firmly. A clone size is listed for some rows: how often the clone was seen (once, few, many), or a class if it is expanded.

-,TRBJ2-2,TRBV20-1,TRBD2,CSARGTSGDTGELLF,TGCAGTGCTAGAGGGACTAGCGGAGACACCGGGGAGCTGCTTTTT
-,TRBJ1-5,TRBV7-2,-,CASSDGTSVGREPQHF,TGTGCCAGCAGCGATGGGACTTCCGTGGGGCGGGAGCCCCAGCATTTT
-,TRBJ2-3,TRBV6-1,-,CASCEVLRSRRDTQYF,TGTGCCAGCTGTGAAGTTTTGCGGAGTCGGCGGGATACTCAGTATTTT
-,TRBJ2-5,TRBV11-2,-,CPSSRRTGSAETQYF,TGTCCTAGCAGTCGTAGGACTGGTTCCGCGGAGACCCAGTACTTC
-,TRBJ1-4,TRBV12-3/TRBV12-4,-,CTSSTDRHATNEKLFF,TGTACCAGCAGTACAGACCGACATGCAACTAATGAAAAACTGTTTTTT
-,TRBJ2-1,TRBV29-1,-,CSVRLEGYNEKFF,TGTAGCGTGCGACTAGAGGGGTACAATGAGAAGTTCTTC
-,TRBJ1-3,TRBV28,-,CASGGGLGGNTIYF,TGTGCCAGCGGCGGAGGATTGGGTGGAAACACCATATATTTC
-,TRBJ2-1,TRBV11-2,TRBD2,CAGSPGLAGPSEHFF,TGTGCCGGCAGCCCGGGACTAGCGGGACCCAGTGAGCACTTCTTC
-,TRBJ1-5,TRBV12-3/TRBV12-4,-,CASSLGDTQHF,TGTGCCAGCAGTTTGGGGGATACGCAGCATTTT
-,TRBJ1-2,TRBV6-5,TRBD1,CASGGTDSYTF,TGTGCCAGCGGGGGGACAGATAGCTACACCTTC
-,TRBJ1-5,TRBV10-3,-,CTTRGDLNSNQPQHF,TGTACCACCCGGGGCGATCTTAATAGCAATCAGCCCCAGCATTTT
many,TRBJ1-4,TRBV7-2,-,CASSLGNYLREKLFF,TGTGCCAGCAGCTTAGGGAATTATCTGAGAGAAAAACTGTTTTTT
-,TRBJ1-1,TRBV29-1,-,CSVRWSATETFF,TGTAGCGTTCGATGGAGCGCGACTGAAACTTTCTTT
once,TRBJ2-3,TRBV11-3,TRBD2,CASSPGGPQDGTQYF,TGTGCCAGCAGCCCGGGGGGACCCCAGGACGGGACGCAGTATTTT
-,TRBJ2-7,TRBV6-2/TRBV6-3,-,CASSTPTDGGYEQYF,TGTGCCAGCAGCACTCCGACTGACGGAGGGTATGAGCAGTACTTC
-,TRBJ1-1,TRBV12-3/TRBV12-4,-,CASSSGLMDTEAFF,TGTGCCAGCAGTTCGGGGCTGATGGACACTGAAGCTTTCTTT
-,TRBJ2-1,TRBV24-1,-,CASSENSTTSSYNEQFF,TGTGCCTCCAGTGAAAATTCTACGACTAGCTCCTACAATGAGCAGTTCTTC
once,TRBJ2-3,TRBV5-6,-,CASRHGGGGSTDTQYF,TGTGCCAGCAGGCATGGGGGCGGAGGTAGCACAGATACGCAGTATTTT
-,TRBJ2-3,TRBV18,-,CISSQLQGTDTQYF,TGTATCAGCTCACAGCTACAAGGCACAGATACGCAGTATTTT
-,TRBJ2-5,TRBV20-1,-,CSARDCASRGRVETQYF,TGCAGTGCTAGAGATTGTGCTAGCAGGGGGAGGGTAGAGACCCAGTACTTC
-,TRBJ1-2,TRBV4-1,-,CASSSLVRAGDYTF,TGCGCCAGCAGCTCACTGGTAAGGGCGGGGGACTACACCTTC
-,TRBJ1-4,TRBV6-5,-,CTSRMITINEKLFF,TGTACCAGCAGAATGATTACAATTAATGAAAAACTGTTTTTT
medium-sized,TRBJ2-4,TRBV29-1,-,CSVVVGGRGKNIQYF,TGCAGCGTTGTCGTAGGAGGCAGGGGCAAAAACATTCAGTACTTC
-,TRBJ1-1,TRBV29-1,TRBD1,CGAPGQLVAGAFF,TGCGGCGCTCCGGGACAGTTGGTGGCTGGAGCTTTCTTT
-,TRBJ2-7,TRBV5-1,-,CANSSAGTGPYEQYF,TGCGCCAACAGCTCCGCCGGGACTGGACCCTACGAACAGTACTTC
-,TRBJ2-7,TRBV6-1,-,CAIRLQIYEQYF,TGTGCCATCAGATTACAAATCTACGAGCAGTACTTC
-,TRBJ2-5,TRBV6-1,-,CDSSEVGALGDIIRETQYF,TGTGACAGTAGTGAAGTCGGAGCCTTGGGGGACATAATAAGGGAGACCCAGTACTTC
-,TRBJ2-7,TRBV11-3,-,CACSPGEGDYEQYF,TGTGCCTGCAGCCCTGGAGAGGGGGACTACGAACAGTACTTC
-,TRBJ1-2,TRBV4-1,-,CASSLSGDGYTF,TGCGCCAGCAGCCTATCAGGAGATGGCTACACCTTC
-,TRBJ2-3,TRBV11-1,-,CASSSWGSSVRARTDSQYF,TGTGCCAGCAGCTCTTGGGGAAGCTCTGTTAGAGCCCGCACAGATTCGCAGTATTTT
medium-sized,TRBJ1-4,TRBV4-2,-,CASTPGRTQEKLFF,TGTGCCAGCACCCCTGGCAGGACGCAGGAAAAACTGTTTTTT
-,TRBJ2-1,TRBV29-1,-,CSVQWEGDQLF,TGCAGCGTTCAGTGGGAAGGTGATCAGCTCTTC